Below, 14 T cell receptor beta chains from the same sample are listed, as sequenced in a study of T cell changes during pregnancy in multiple sclerosis. The assay was immunoSEQ multiplex PCR, and TCRdb's table has in-frame clones only and misses some. The sample contains more than 85,000 clones, around 93% of which appear only once. Sequencing was performed on peripheral blood, taken before pregnancy. These receptors all stem from a female donor with multiple sclerosis, enrolled in a pregnancy study.

The V call is TRBV4-1, the J call TRBJ1-5; the match to TRBD1 covers 7 bases. V lost 0 bases and J lost 5; bases outside the gene matches: 4. The CDR3 totals 15 residues. CDR1 is MGHRA, CDR2 YSYEKL, per germline. CDR3 DNA: TGCGCCAGCAGCCAAGACACAGGGGTATATCAGCCCCAGCATTTT. Translation gives CASSQDTGVYQPQHF.

V and J are TRBV6-6 and TRBJ2-7; tentative D call: TRBD1 (6 bases). The CDR3 loop spans 15 amino acids. The ends were cut back, 10 bases at V and 2 bases at J, with 21 bases in the middle. CDR1 and CDR2 from the germline V gene are MNHNY and SVGAGI (reference sequence). The CDR3 DNA sequence: TGTGCCACCCAAACCCACAGGGCTTCTACCTACGAGCAGTACTTC. It is translated as CATQTHRASTYEQYF.

This clone was detected a few times. This chain connects TRBV4-2 to TRBJ1-5; D is undetermined. V gave up 0 bases and J gave up 5 bases, with 5 bases separating them. This CDR3 region has 13 residues. Looked up from germline, CDR1 is LGHNA and CDR2 is YNFKEQ. The CDR3 sequence: CASSQDRDQPQHF. The CDR3 DNA is TGTGCCAGCAGCCAAGATCGTGATCAGCCCCAGCATTTT.

The V and J genes are TRBV18 and TRBJ1-4, with D possibly being TRBD1 (6 bases). The CDR3 totals 16 residues. The V end was cut by 1 base, the J end by 8 bases, with 17 bases between. The germline CDR1 and CDR2 sequences are KGHSH and LQKENI. In nucleotides, the CDR3 is TGTGCCAGCTCACCACGGGCGAAGGACAGTCGCGAAAAACTGTTTTTT. As protein: CASSPRAKDSREKLFF.

This chain links TRBV5-8 with TRBJ2-7, with 7 bases aligning to TRBD1. Germline V lookup: CDR1 SGHTS, CDR2 YDEGEE. V gave up 2 bases and J gave up 11 bases; unmatched junction bases: 13. This CDR3 comprises 14 residues. CDR3 protein: CASSFNPSGQNKYF. The CDR3 nucleotides read TGTGCCAGCAGCTTCAATCCCTCGGGACAGAATAAGTACTTC.

This chain connects TRBV4-2 to TRBJ1-2; 8 bases are a match to TRBD1. The junction had 11 bases not matched to a gene; V was cut back by 0 bases and J by 8 bases. The length of the CDR3 is 16 residues. Germline V lookup: CDR1 LGHNA, CDR2 YNFKEQ. CDR3 amino acids: CASSQDPGQGVMGYTF. In DNA form, the CDR3 reads TGTGCCAGCAGCCAAGATCCCGGACAGGGTGTGATGGGCTACACCTTC.

The chain has TRBV5-1 and TRBJ2-1; 7 bases agree with TRBD1. Losses at the gene ends were 0 bases for V and 5 bases for J; bases not matched to a gene: 5. Looked up from germline, CDR1 is SGHRS and CDR2 is YFSETQ. The length of the CDR3 is 15 residues. The CDR3 DNA reads TGCGCCAGCAGCTTGGCAGGGGGTGGTAACAATGAGCAGTTCTTC. Translated, it gives CASSLAGGGNNEQFF.

This clone was counted a single time. V is TRBV5-4 and J is TRBJ1-1; D call uncertain. The length of the CDR3 is 14 residues. The germline V gene has CDR1 SGHNT and CDR2 YYREEE (reference sequence). Trimming took off 0 bases at V and 3 bases at J, with 9 bases between the two ends. The CDR3 loop is CASSLGRSDTEAFF. The CDR3 DNA is TGTGCCAGCAGCTTGGGCAGGTCGGACACTGAAGCTTTCTTT.

V is TRBV30 and J is TRBJ1-2; a weak D match, TRBD1 (5 bases). CDR3 length: 14 residues. Trimming stripped 3 bases from V and 4 bases from J, with 15 bases between. Germline V CDR1 and CDR2: GTSNPN, SVGIG (reference sequence). The DNA of the CDR3 is TGTGCCTGGAGGGGGGGAGGGTTCATCTATGGCTACACCTTC. Translated, it gives CAWRGGGFIYGYTF.

CDR3 amino acids: CASSLLAGTNTEAFF. The DNA for the CDR3 is TGTGCCAGCTCTCTTTTAGCCGGGACAAACACTGAAGCTTTCTTT. This chain joins TRBV18 and TRBJ1-1; a possible D gene is TRBD1 (6 bases). In germline, CDR1 is KGHSH, CDR2 LQKENI. Trimming pared 6 bases from V and 2 bases from J, leaving 16 bases between. The length of the CDR3 is 15 residues.

The chain uses TRBV27 and TRBJ2-7, with 7 bases aligning to TRBD1. With 2 bases clipped from V and 1 base from J, the junction kept 2 bases outside the gene matches. This CDR3 region has 14 residues. Looked up from germline, CDR1 is MNHEY and CDR2 is SMNVEV (reference sequence). The CDR3 sequence: CASSLRGQSYEQYF. CDR3 nucleotides: TGTGCCAGCAGTTTACGGGGACAGTCCTACGAGCAGTACTTC.

The count of this clone is one. The gene calls are TRBV27 and TRBJ2-7; TRBD2 is a possible D gene (5 bases). The CDR3 extends over 12 amino acids. Germline lookup yields CDR1 MNHEY and CDR2 SMNVEV (reference sequence). Trimming stripped 7 bases from V and 0 bases from J, with 7 bases between. CDR3 in amino acids: CASKGSSYEQYF. DNA for the CDR3: TGTGCCAGCAAAGGGAGCTCCTACGAGCAGTACTTC.

The chain recombines TRBV5-8 with TRBJ2-3; TRBD1 matches 8 bases. Losses at the gene ends were 2 bases for V and 4 bases for J; bases not matched to a gene: 9. This CDR3 is 16 amino acids long. CDR1 and CDR2 (germline): SGHTS, YDEGEE. DNA for the CDR3: TGTGCCAGCAGCTTAGGGGACAGGATACTCGCAGATACGCAGTATTTT. Protein product: CASSLGDRILADTQYF.

This chain connects TRBV6-1 to TRBJ1-4; D is possibly TRBD1 (5 bases). The ends were cut back, 0 bases at V and 7 bases at J, with 12 bases in the middle. This CDR3 contains 15 residues. Germline assignment: CDR1 MNHNS and CDR2 SASEGT. This chain's CDR3 is CASSEAGDWGEKLFF. In DNA, the CDR3 is TGTGCCAGCAGTGAAGCTGGGGACTGGGGTGAAAAACTGTTTTTT.